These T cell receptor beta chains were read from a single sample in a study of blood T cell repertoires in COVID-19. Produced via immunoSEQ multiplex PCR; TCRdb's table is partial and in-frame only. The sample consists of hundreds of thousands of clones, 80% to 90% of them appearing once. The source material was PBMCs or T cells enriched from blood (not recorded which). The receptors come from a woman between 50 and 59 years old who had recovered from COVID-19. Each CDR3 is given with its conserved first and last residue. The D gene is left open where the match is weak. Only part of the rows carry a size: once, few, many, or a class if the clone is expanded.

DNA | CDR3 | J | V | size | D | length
TGTGCCAGTAGATCGGACAGGGGATTATGGCAGCCCCAGCATTTT | CASRSDRGLWQPQHF | TRBJ1-5 | TRBV19 | NA | TRBD1 | 15
TGTGCCAGCAGCCCCCTTCCAGGGCCTAATGAAAAACTGTTTTTT | CASSPLPGPNEKLFF | TRBJ1-4 | TRBV9 | few | NA | 15
TGTGCCAGCAGCTTAGAGGGGATAATGAACACTGAAGCTTTCTTT | CASSLEGIMNTEAFF | TRBJ1-1 | TRBV7-2 | NA | NA | 15
TGTGCCAGCAGTGTACTAGCGAATCCGGGCAATGAGCAGTTCTTC | CASSVLANPGNEQFF | TRBJ2-1 | TRBV27 | NA | TRBD2 | 15
TGTGCCAGTAGCCCCCGCGGGGAGCTATATGGCTACACCTTC | CASSPRGELYGYTF | TRBJ1-2 | TRBV19 | NA | NA | 14
TGTGCCAGCAGCCATACGACAGGGAACTATGGCTACACCTTC | CASSHTTGNYGYTF | TRBJ1-2 | TRBV14 | once | TRBD1 | 14
TGTGCCAGCAGCCAAGTGCGATCTGGAAACACCATATATTTT | CASSQVRSGNTIYF | TRBJ1-3 | TRBV3-1/TRBV3-2 | NA | NA | 14
TGTGCCAGCAGCGAACAGGGGCTCAGTGGCTACACCTTC | CASSEQGLSGYTF | TRBJ1-2 | TRBV25-1 | NA | TRBD1 | 13
TGCGCCAGCAGCCCTGGGACAGCGACTTTATCTAACTATGGCTACACCTTC | CASSPGTATLSNYGYTF | TRBJ1-2 | TRBV4-1 | NA | TRBD1 | 17
TGTGCCAGCAGCTCTGGGGCGCCGGGCACCGGGGAGCTGTTTTTT | CASSSGAPGTGELFF | TRBJ2-2 | TRBV11-3 | NA | NA | 15
TGTGCCAGCAGCTTGAGTTTTAGCTCCTACAATGAGCAGTTCTTC | CASSLSFSSYNEQFF | TRBJ2-1 | TRBV5-4 | NA | NA | 15
TGTGCCAGCAGCTCCCGGGACAGGGGATCCGAGCAGTACTTC | CASSSRDRGSEQYF | TRBJ2-7 | TRBV11-3 | once | TRBD1 | 14
TGTGCCAGCAGGACAGGTGGGCCCCAATCTGGGGCCAACGTCCTGACTTTC | CASRTGGPQSGANVLTF | TRBJ2-6 | TRBV28 | NA | NA | 17
TGTGCCACAAGCGGGGGGCTATACAATGAGCAGTTCTTC | CATSGGLYNEQFF | TRBJ2-1 | TRBV11-2 | NA | TRBD2 | 13
TGTGCCAGCAGCCCACACCCGAACACTGAAGCTTTCTTT | CASSPHPNTEAFF | TRBJ1-1 | TRBV7-3 | NA | NA | 13
TGTGCCAGTAGTATAAGCGTTAACCAAGAGACCCAGTACTTC | CASSISVNQETQYF | TRBJ2-5 | TRBV19 | NA | NA | 14
TGTGCCAGCTCAGTAAAACCCAACACTGAAGCTTTCTTT | CASSVKPNTEAFF | TRBJ1-1 | TRBV19 | NA | NA | 13